Below are 22 T cell receptor beta chains sequenced from a single sample in a study of response to subunit inactivated influenza vaccine. TCRdb recomputed calls from the RT-PCR reads with MiXCR, one row per CDR3 protein. This table has around 470,000 distinct CDR3 sequences, approximately 6.9% appearing once. Sequenced here: PBMCs from blood, sampled roughly 24 months after vaccination. The receptor source for this set is a man between 45 and 75 years old who received an inactivated influenza vaccine.

This clonotype was seen many times. The chain joins TRBV6-1 to TRBJ2-1; no clear D. Germline lookup yields CDR1 MNHNS and CDR2 SASEGT. This CDR3 spans 13 amino acids. With 8 bases removed from V and 0 bases from J, the gap between germline ends came to 8 bases. CDR3 nucleotide sequence: TGTGCCAGCTTCTCCCCCTCCTACAATGAGCAGTTCTTC. Translation: CASFSPSYNEQFF.

This clonotype was seen ten or more times. V gene TRBV28 combines with J gene TRBJ2-7; 13 bases map to TRBD2. The CDR3 covers 15 residues. The trim removed 4 bases at V and 11 bases at J, leaving 11 bases unmatched. Germline V gene data show CDR1 as MDHEN and CDR2 as SYDVKM. CDR3 nucleotides: TGTGCCAGCAGTTCACGCTGGAGGACTAGCGGGAGTAAGTACTTC. Amino acid sequence: CASSSRWRTSGSKYF.

This clonotype was seen ten or more times. The chain employs TRBV4-2 and TRBJ2-4; perhaps TRBD1 as D (5 bases). Trimming pared 0 bases from V and 0 bases from J, leaving 9 bases between. Germline CDR1 reads LGHNA; CDR2 reads YNFKEQ. The CDR3 covers 16 residues. CDR3 sequence: CASSQETALAKNIQYF. The CDR3 DNA reads as TGTGCCAGCAGCCAAGAGACAGCCCTAGCCAAAAACATTCAGTACTTC.

This clonotype was detected only a few times. This CDR3 is CATKSGRKMPGELFF. In DNA form, the CDR3 reads TGTGCCACCAAGAGCGGGAGAAAAATGCCCGGGGAGCTGTTTTTT. The chain combines TRBV24-1 with TRBJ2-2, with 8 bases lining up with TRBD2. There are 15 residues in the CDR3. Germline V gives CDR1 KGHDR, CDR2 SFDVKD. The ends lost 8 bases at V and 6 bases at J; junction bases unmatched: 10.

This clonotype has a count of ten or more. The chain couples TRBV3-1 to TRBJ1-1; unclear D gene. V was cut by 4 bases and J by 4 bases, with 10 bases left in between. The V gene's germline CDR1 is LGHDT and CDR2 YNNKEL (reference sequence). CDR3 size: 13 residues. The CDR3 reads CASSRSEVTEAFF. The CDR3 nucleotides are TGTGCCAGCAGCCGAAGCGAGGTCACTGAAGCTTTCTTT.

The table lists this clonotype with a few counts. The chain uses TRBV20-1 and TRBJ2-7; D is uncertain. CDR1 and CDR2 (germline): DFQATT, SNEGSKA (reference sequence). This CDR3 comprises 11 residues. The V end was cut by 3 bases, the J end by 8 bases, with 11 bases between. DNA of the CDR3: TGCAGTGCTAGCGGTTCGGCAAAGCAGTACTTC. Amino acid sequence: CSASGSAKQYF.

The chain carries TRBV7-6 and TRBJ2-2, with 8 positions matching TRBD1. Trimming took 0 bases from V and 6 from J; bases not matched to a gene: 6. The CDR3 length is 16 residues. The germline V gene has CDR1 SGHVS and CDR2 FNYEAQ. CDR3 region: CASSLAAGQGSGELFF. CDR3 DNA sequence: TGTGCCAGCAGCTTAGCGGCTGGACAGGGATCCGGGGAGCTGTTTTTT. Filled out from reference TRBV7-6 and TRBJ2-2, the complete variable domain reads GAGVSQSPRYKVTKRGQDVALRCDPISGHVSLYWYRQALGQGPEFLTYFNYEAQQDKSGLPNDRFSAERPEGSISTLTIQRTEQRDSAMYRCASSLAAGQGSGELFFGEGSRLTVL.

This clonotype showed up just a few times. In DNA form, the CDR3 reads TGTGCCAGCAGTTTTAAGACTAGCGTGAACACCGGGGAGCTGTTTTTT. It translates to CASSFKTSVNTGELFF. The chain combines TRBV7-2 with TRBJ2-2, with TRBD2 identical over 8 bases. V was clipped by 6 bases and J by 1 base; unmatched bases: 7. The CDR3 is made up of 16 amino acids. Germline loops: CDR1 SGHTA, CDR2 FQGNSA.

The table lists this clonotype with a few counts. CDR3 residues: CASSESSGNTDTQYF. The DNA for the CDR3 is TGTGCCAGCAGTGAGTCTAGCGGAAACACAGATACGCAGTATTTT. The chain uses TRBV2 and TRBJ2-3, with 7 bases fitting TRBD2. Per the germline V gene, CDR1 is SNHLY and CDR2 is FYNNEI. The CDR3 loop spans 15 amino acids. The trim removed 3 bases at V and 2 bases at J, leaving 5 bases unmatched. The full variable domain, its missing parts supplied by reference TRBV2 and TRBJ2-3, is EPEVTQTPSHQVTQMGQEVILRCVPISNHLYFYWYRQILGQKVEFLVSFYNNEISEKSEIFDDQFSVERPDGSNFTLKIRSTKLEDSAMYFCASSESSGNTDTQYFGPGTRLTVL.

The rearrangement links TRBV10-1 to TRBJ2-2; D might be TRBD1 (7 bases). Germline CDR1 and CDR2: WNHNN and SYGVQD (reference sequence). V was pared by 6 bases and J by 6 bases, with 11 bases between. The CDR3 totals 13 residues. The CDR3 protein is CASSGGGSGELFF. DNA for the CDR3: TGCGCCAGCAGCGGAGGGGGCTCCGGGGAGCTGTTTTTT.

This clonotype was seen ten or more times. The chain joins TRBV6-1 to TRBJ1-1; 11 nucleotides agree with TRBD1. Per germline, CDR1 MNHNS and CDR2 SASEGT. The V segment lost 8 bases and the J segment 2 bases; nucleotides outside the gene matches: 7. CDR3 length: 15 residues. The CDR3 here is CASVARTGGNTEAFF. CDR3 coding DNA: TGTGCCAGCGTGGCCCGGACAGGGGGCAACACTGAAGCTTTCTTT.

In its sample, this clonotype was seen once. V gene TRBV7-2 combines with J gene TRBJ2-3; maybe TRBD2 (5 bases). The CDR3 contains 13 residues. The germline V and J ends were trimmed by 5 bases and 8 bases, with 14 bases remaining between them. The germline V gene encodes CDR1 SGHTA and CDR2 FQGNSA. The CDR3 here is CASSPTGIPTQYF. CDR3 DNA sequence: TGTGCCAGCAGCCCCACCGGGATCCCTACGCAGTATTTT.

This clonotype was picked up many times. The chain has TRBV20-1 and TRBJ1-1; weak D call: TRBD1 (5 bases). The CDR3 runs to 13 residues. CDR1 is DFQATT, CDR2 SNEGSKA, per germline (reference sequence). Trimming cost V 0 bases and J 6 bases, with 11 bases left between them. CDR3 sequence (DNA): TGCAGTGCTAGAGATCTCAGGGAGCCTGAAGCTTTCTTT. The encoded protein is CSARDLREPEAFF.

This clonotype was counted at least ten times. The rearrangement links TRBV12-3 or TRBV12-4 to TRBJ2-1, with D possibly TRBD1 on 6 matching bases. The CDR3 sequence is 14 residues long. V lost 6 bases and J lost 1, with 10 bases in between. The CDR3, as DNA: TGTGCCAGCAGCCCCAGGGGATCCTACAATGAGCAGTTCTTC. Protein product: CASSPRGSYNEQFF.

There are a few counts of this clonotype. The V and J genes are TRBV7-9 and TRBJ2-3, with 7 bases that match TRBD1. Germline lookup yields CDR1 SEHNR and CDR2 FQNEAQ (reference sequence). J gave up 1 base and V 2 bases, and 6 bases lay outside the gene matches. This CDR3 has 16 amino acids. The CDR3 region is CASSLSDRVRTDTQYF. DNA of the CDR3: TGTGCCAGCAGCTTAAGCGACAGGGTCCGCACAGATACGCAGTATTTT. The variable domain in full, with the rest retrieved from reference TRBV7-9 and TRBJ2-3, is DTGVSQNPRHKITKRGQNVTFRCDPISEHNRLYWYRQTLGQGPEFLTYFQNEAQLEKSRLLSDRFSAERPKGSFSTLEIQRTEQGDSAMYLCASSLSDRVRTDTQYFGPGTRLTVL.

Notes on this clonotype: Its ends do not fully match the called genes, so a read error is possible. In nucleotides, the CDR3 is TGTGCCATCAATGAGTCCGGGACAGAAGGATGGGATGAGCAGTTCTTC. Translated: CAINESGTEGWDEQFF. This sequence joins TRBV10-3 and TRBJ2-1; 7 bases fit TRBD1. The CDR3 runs 16 residues. Germline V lookup: CDR1 ENHRY, CDR2 SYGVKD.

The V and J genes are TRBV4-1 and TRBJ2-2, with TRBD2 matching 11 bases. The germline V gene encodes CDR1 MGHRA and CDR2 YSYEKL. The CDR3 runs 19 residues. V was pared by 0 bases and J by 3 bases, with 9 bases of the junction left unmatched. The CDR3 loop reads CASSQDDGAGLADTGELFF. CDR3 in DNA: TGCGCCAGCAGCCAAGATGACGGGGCGGGACTAGCGGACACCGGGGAGCTGTTTTTT.

This clonotype was seen a few times. The chain combines TRBV4-2 with TRBJ1-5; D call uncertain. There are 14 residues in the CDR3. Germline-derived CDR1 and CDR2 are LGHNA and YNFKEQ. Trimming removed 4 bases from V and 4 bases from J, with 11 bases in between. CDR3 coding DNA: TGTGCCAGCAGCCCCGCCTCGGGGAATCAGCCCCAGCATTTT. Residues: CASSPASGNQPQHF.

The gene calls are TRBV20-1 and TRBJ2-3, with 7 bases identical to TRBD2. This CDR3 spans 14 amino acids. Trimming removed 2 bases from V and 6 bases from J; junction bases left unmatched: 8. CDR1 and CDR2 (germline): DFQATT, SNEGSKA (reference sequence). CDR3 sequence (DNA): TGCAGTGCTAGACCCCTGACTAGCTGGGATACGCAGTATTTT. It is translated as CSARPLTSWDTQYF.

The genes are TRBV28 and TRBJ2-1, with 8 positions matching TRBD2. In germline, CDR1 is MDHEN, CDR2 SYDVKM. V was pared by 5 bases and J by 5 bases, with 5 bases of the junction left unmatched. This CDR3 spans 14 amino acids. The CDR3 here is CASSPGGPDNEQFF. The CDR3 coding sequence is TGTGCCAGCAGTCCGGGGGGGCCGGACAATGAGCAGTTCTTC.

Regarding this clonotype: A much larger clone lies a single base off, so this may be a read error. The chain employs TRBV4-3 and TRBJ2-7, with 7 bases lining up with TRBD2. Germline CDR1 and CDR2: LGHNA and YSLEER. This CDR3 is 15 amino acids long. Losses at the gene ends were 3 bases for V and 5 bases for J; bases not matched to a gene: 10. CDR3 residues: CASSHLAASAHEQYF. CDR3 in DNA: TGCGCCAGCAGCCACCTAGCGGCTTCAGCGCACGAGCAGTACTTC.

This CDR3 is CASNQDRGPLSYEQYF. The CDR3 nucleotides read TGTGCCAGCAACCAGGATCGGGGGCCCCTCTCCTACGAGCAGTACTTC. The chain carries TRBV7-9 and TRBJ2-7, with D perhaps given as TRBD1 or TRBD2 (6 bases each). The CDR3 is 16 residues long. Between the trimmed V and J ends, which lost 7 bases and 0 bases, there was a span of 19 bases. Germline assignment: CDR1 SEHNR and CDR2 FQNEAQ (reference sequence).